A selection of T cell receptor beta chains follows, all from one sample in a study of shared clonotypes between healthy human individuals. The table came from immunoSEQ multiplex PCR; TCRdb's copy has only in-frame clones and leaves some out. The repertoire holds approximately 2.1 million clones, with just over 90% as singletons. Sequenced: naive CD4+ T cells from PBMCs. The receptors here all came from a man aged 18 to 29 in good health. Some clones in this sample may be carry-over from other donors' samples. The conserved cysteine and the conserved F or W are not part of the CDR3 here.

V	CDR3
TRBV11-2	ASSLAGLNTEAF
TRBV5-6	ASSLYSGSLLMNTEAF
TRBV6-6	ASSPRQGGNQPQH
TRBV4-2	ANSQDGGKDQPQH
TRBV7-8	ASSLEGRGYGYT
TRBV18	ASSPPRTGDQPQH
TRBV5-4	ASSLGTGPLNEQF
TRBV11-2	ASSLTDSNQPQH
TRBV2	ASIKGVYEQY
TRBV6-5	ASSYGAGRYGYT
TRBV28	ASSDALGAEAF
TRBV15	ATTGSNYGYT
TRBV7-9	ASRKMEGSETQY
TRBV7-7	ASSHLAGAEGNEQF
TRBV15	ATSRAGNGLETQY
TRBV6-5	ASSPRGGLGETQY
TRBV7-2	ASQPGRSQETQY
TRBV5-1	ASSLGVVTYEQY
TRBV4-3	ASSQRSGQAGELF
TRBV27	ASVGSPEDTQY
TRBV5-1	ASSLVRTGDYNEQF
TRBV9	ASSVGPGQLYGYT
TRBV5-1	ASSLWGGPNEKLF
TRBV2	ASRDNTIQPQH
TRBV18	ASSPPGGFAKNIQY
TRBV4-2	ASSPNSGQFYEQY
TRBV2	ASSDGGGRSYGYT
TRBV28	ASSLRRGGRINEQY
TRBV7-2	ASSLSGQSGNTIY
TRBV18	ASSPNRDTEAF
TRBV4-1	ASSSRTQGVYEQY
TRBV18	ASSATSGRGNEQF
TRBV5-1	ASSFEINYGYT
TRBV10-3	AIAVRTDYGYT
TRBV5-1	ASSLERGSNEKLF
TRBV15	ATSRANEQF
TRBV11-2	ASSDLAVLAKNIQY
TRBV18	ASSPDRTYNEQF
TRBV10-3	AISESPGPAGTEAF
TRBV7-2	ASSTSVDTEAF
TRBV7-2	ASKLREPQETQY
TRBV28	ASSRADLSTDTQY
TRBV4-2	ASSPEEAGAREQY
TRBV29-1	SVVGGILYNEQF
TRBV27	ASRMAGAETQY